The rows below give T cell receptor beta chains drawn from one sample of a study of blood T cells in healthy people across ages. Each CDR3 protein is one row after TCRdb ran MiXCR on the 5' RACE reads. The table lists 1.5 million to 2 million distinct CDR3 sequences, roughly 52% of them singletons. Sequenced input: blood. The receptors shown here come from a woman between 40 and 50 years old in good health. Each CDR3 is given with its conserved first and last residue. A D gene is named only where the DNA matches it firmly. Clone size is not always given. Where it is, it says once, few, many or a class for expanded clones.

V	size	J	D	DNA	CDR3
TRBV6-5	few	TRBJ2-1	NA	TGTGCCAGCAGTTACGATCGCGGGGCCCGGAATGAGCAGTTCTTC	CASSYDRGARNEQFF
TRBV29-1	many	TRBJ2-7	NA	TGCAGCGTTGCCCTCAGCTCCTACGAGCAGTACTTC	CSVALSSYEQYF
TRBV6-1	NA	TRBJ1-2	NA	TGTGCCAGCACTTATACAGGGAGCTATGGCTACACCTTC	CASTYTGSYGYTF
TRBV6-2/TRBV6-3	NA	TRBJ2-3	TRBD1	TGTGCCAGCAGTTACTCGAGAGATGGTTGGGGACAGCGCACAGATACGCAGTATTTT	CASSYSRDGWGQRTDTQYF
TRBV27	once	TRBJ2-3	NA	TGTGCCAGCAGACAAGGTGGGCATCGCACAGATACGCAGTATTTT	CASRQGGHRTDTQYF
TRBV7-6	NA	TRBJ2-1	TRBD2	TGTGCCAGCAGCGCCCGACTAGCGAAGTCTGAGCAGTTCTTC	CASSARLAKSEQFF
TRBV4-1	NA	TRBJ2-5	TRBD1	TGCGCCAGCAGCCAAGCAGGGGGACCCCAGTACTTC	CASSQAGGPQYF
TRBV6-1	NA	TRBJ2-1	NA	TGTGCCAGCAGTGAACGGGGAACGTTCACGGAGACCCAGTTCTTC	CASSERGTFTETQFF
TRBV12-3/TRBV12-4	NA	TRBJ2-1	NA	TGTGCCAGCAGCACCGTCAGGAGCTCCTACAATGAGCAGTTCTTC	CASSTVRSSYNEQFF
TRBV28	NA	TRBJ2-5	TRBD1	TGTGCCAGCAGCTTAGCCCAGGACAGGGAAGAGACCCAGTACTTC	CASSLAQDREETQYF
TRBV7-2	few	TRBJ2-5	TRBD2	TGTGCCAGCAGCTTAGAGCGGGGGGCCGTACAAGAGACCCAGTACTTC	CASSLERGAVQETQYF
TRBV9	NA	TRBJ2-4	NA	TGTGCCAGCAGCGACAGTGCAGCCAAAAACATTCAGTACTTC	CASSDSAAKNIQYF
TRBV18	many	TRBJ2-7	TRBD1	TGTGCCAGCTCGCGGACAGGGGGCACCTACGAGCAGTACTTC	CASSRTGGTYEQYF
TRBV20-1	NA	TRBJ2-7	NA	TGCAGTGGTCCTATTTTCAACGAGCAGTACTTC	CSGPIFNEQYF
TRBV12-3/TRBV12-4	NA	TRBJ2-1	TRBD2	TGTGCCAGCAGTTCCATACTAGCGGGGTTAAACAATGAGCAGTTCTTC	CASSSILAGLNNEQFF
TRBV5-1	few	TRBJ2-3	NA	TGCGCCAGCAGCTTGGGGATAGCTAGTCGAACAGATACGCAGTATTTT	CASSLGIASRTDTQYF
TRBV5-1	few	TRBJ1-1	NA	TGCGCCAGCAGCTTGGAGGCAGGGGCCCAGAACACTGAAGCTTTCTTT	CASSLEAGAQNTEAFF
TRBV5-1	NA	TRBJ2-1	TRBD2	TGCGCCAGCAGCCCCGGTGGTCTAGCGGGGATGAGCTCCTACAATGAGCAGTTCTTC	CASSPGGLAGMSSYNEQFF
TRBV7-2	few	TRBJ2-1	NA	TGTGCCAGCAGCTCCTATAAATACAATGAGCAGTTCTTC	CASSSYKYNEQFF
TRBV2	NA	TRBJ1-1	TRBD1	TGTGCCAGCAGTGAAGCGGAGGGGGCAGGGACTGAAGCTTTCTTT	CASSEAEGAGTEAFF
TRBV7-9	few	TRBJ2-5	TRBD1	TGTGCCAGCAGCTGGACAGGGGGAAAGTACCAAGAGACCCAGTACTTC	CASSWTGGKYQETQYF
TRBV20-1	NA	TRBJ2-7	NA	TGCAGTGCTAGATCCGGAGCTACCCTCGAGCAGTACTTC	CSARSGATLEQYF
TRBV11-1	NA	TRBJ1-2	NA	TGTGCCAGCAGGGAACAGGGTAACTATGGCTACACCTTC	CASREQGNYGYTF
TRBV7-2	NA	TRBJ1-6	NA	TGTGCCAGCAGTCCTCCCTCCTATAATTCACCCCTCCACTTT	CASSPPSYNSPLHF
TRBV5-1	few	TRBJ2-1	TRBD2	TGCGCCAGCAGCTCGGAGGGACTAGCGGGAGCAATAGTCTCCTACAATGAGCAGTTCTTC	CASSSEGLAGAIVSYNEQFF
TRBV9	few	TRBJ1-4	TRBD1	TGTGCCAGCAGCTCCCGGGCAGGGGGTGAAAAACTGTTTTTT	CASSSRAGGEKLFF
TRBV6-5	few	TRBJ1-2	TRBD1	TGTGCCAGCAGTTACTCCCTGACAGGGGTGGACTATGGCTACACCTTC	CASSYSLTGVDYGYTF
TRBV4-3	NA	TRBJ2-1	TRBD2	TGCGCCAGCAGCCAAGTCGGGCTAGCGGGGATTTACAATGAGCAGTTCTTC	CASSQVGLAGIYNEQFF
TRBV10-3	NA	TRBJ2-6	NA	TGTGCCGTCAGAGGGGTCGACTCTGGGGCCAACGTCCTGACTTTC	CAVRGVDSGANVLTF
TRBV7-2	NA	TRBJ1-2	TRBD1	TGTGCCAGCAGCTTAGGTAGGACAGGGAGGCCGTTGGACTATGGCTACACCTTC	CASSLGRTGRPLDYGYTF
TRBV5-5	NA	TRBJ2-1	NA	TGTGCCAGCAGCTTGTGGGTGACATCAAACTACAATGAGCAGTTCTTC	CASSLWVTSNYNEQFF
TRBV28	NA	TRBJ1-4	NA	TGTGCCAGCAGTTTGGCACAGCTAAATGAAAAACTGTTTTTT	CASSLAQLNEKLFF
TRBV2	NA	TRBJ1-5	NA	TGTGCCAGCAAGAAGGTATCGAGTTATAGCAATCAGCCCCAGCATTTT	CASKKVSSYSNQPQHF
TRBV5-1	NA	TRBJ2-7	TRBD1	TGCGCCAGCAGCACAGGGGACAGCTCCTACGAGCAGTACTTC	CASSTGDSSYEQYF
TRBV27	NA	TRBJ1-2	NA	TGTGCCAGCAGTTTATGGTCGGGGGGCTTCTTGGATGGCTACACCTTC	CASSLWSGGFLDGYTF
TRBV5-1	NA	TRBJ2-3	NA	TGTGCCAGCAGCGGTAGCCCCACAGATACGCAGTATTTT	CASSGSPTDTQYF
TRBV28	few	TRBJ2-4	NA	TGTGCCAGCAGTCCCGGGACTCCTTTAAGCATTCAGTACTTC	CASSPGTPLSIQYF
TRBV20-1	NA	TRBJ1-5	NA	TGCAGTGCTCGCGAGGCCAGGGGAGTCGGTGATCAGCCCCAGCATTTT	CSAREARGVGDQPQHF
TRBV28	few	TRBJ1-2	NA	TGTGCCAGCAGTTTTGTGGGACTAAGTGGCTACACCTTC	CASSFVGLSGYTF